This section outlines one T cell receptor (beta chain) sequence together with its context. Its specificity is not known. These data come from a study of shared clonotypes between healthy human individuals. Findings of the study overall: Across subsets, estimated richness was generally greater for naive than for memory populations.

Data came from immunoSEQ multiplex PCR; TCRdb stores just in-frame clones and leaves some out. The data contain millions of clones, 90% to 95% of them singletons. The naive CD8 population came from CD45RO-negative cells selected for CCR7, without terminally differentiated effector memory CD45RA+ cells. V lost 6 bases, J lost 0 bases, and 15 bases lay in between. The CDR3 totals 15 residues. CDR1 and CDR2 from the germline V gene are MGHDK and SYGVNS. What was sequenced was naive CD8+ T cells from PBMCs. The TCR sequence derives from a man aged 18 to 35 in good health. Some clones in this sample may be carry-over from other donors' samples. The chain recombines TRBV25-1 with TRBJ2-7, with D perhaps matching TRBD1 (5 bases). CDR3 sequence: CASRSMTESSYEQYF. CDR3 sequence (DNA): TGTGCCAGCAGATCTATGACAGAAAGCTCCTACGAGCAGTACTTC.